This T cell receptor beta chain stems from a study of identical twins. Using its own MiXCR run on the 5' RACE reads, TCRdb lists one record per CDR3 protein. The table shows 500,000 to 700,000 distinct CDR3 sequences, with about 7.1% occurring only once. Per the germline V gene, CDR1 is MDHEN and CDR2 is SYDVKM. The CDR3 extends over 14 amino acids. The germline V and J ends were trimmed by 8 bases and 0 bases, with 13 bases remaining between them. Another study also made use of these data, one on yellow fever vaccine responses in identical twins.

The TCR sequence derives from a woman aged 18-29 years in good health. The sequenced sample consisted of PBMCs. This chain links TRBV28 with TRBJ1-2, with TRBD1 as a possible D gene (5 bases). Here the CDR3 reads CASRLGGANYGYTF. The CDR3 DNA is TGTGCCAGCCGCTTGGGGGGGGCTAACTATGGCTACACCTTC.